The 5 T cell receptor beta chains in this list originate from one sample, sequenced in a study of shared clonotypes between healthy human individuals. TCRdb's copy holds only in-frame clones and misses some; the assay was immunoSEQ multiplex PCR. This sample has 2 million to 2.5 million clones, with over 85% found just once. The specimen sequenced was naive CD4+ T cells from PBMCs. Subset described: CD45RA+ positively selected. These TCRs come from a young man in good health. Some clones in this sample may be carry-over from other donors' samples.

This chain connects TRBV28 to TRBJ2-5, with 11 bases identical to TRBD1. Trimming took 6 bases from V and 7 from J; bases not matched to a gene: 7. The V gene's germline CDR1 is MDHEN and CDR2 SYDVKM. The CDR3 has 14 amino acids. The CDR3 sequence is CASRTGQGASTQYF. CDR3 bases: TGTGCCAGCAGAACCGGACAGGGGGCCTCGACCCAGTACTTC.

This clone was seen only once. The genes are TRBV5-1 and TRBJ2-7; 8 bases agree with TRBD2. This CDR3 contains 15 residues. Germline CDR1 reads SGHRS; CDR2 reads YFSETQ. Trimming removed 0 bases from V and 0 bases from J; junction bases left unmatched: 2. The CDR3 DNA sequence: TGCGCCAGCAGCTTGGGAAGCGGGAGCTCCTACGAGCAGTACTTC. Protein: CASSLGSGSSYEQYF.

V is TRBV5-8 and J is TRBJ2-1, with D unclear. The CDR3 extends over 15 amino acids. Germline V CDR1 and CDR2: SGHTS, YDEGEE. The germline V and J ends were trimmed by 0 bases and 2 bases, with 9 bases remaining between them. This chain's CDR3 is CASSLGLSTYNEQFF. In nucleotides, the CDR3 is TGTGCCAGCAGCTTGGGGCTCAGCACCTACAATGAGCAGTTCTTC.

The rearrangement links TRBV27 to TRBJ2-5; TRBD1 matches 7 bases. The CDR3 covers 13 residues. CDR1 and CDR2 from the germline V gene are MNHEY and SMNVEV (reference sequence). With V trimmed by 5 bases and J by 2 bases, 2 bases remained unmatched. CDR3 region: CASSGDRQETQYF. The DNA for the CDR3 is TGTGCCAGCAGTGGGGACAGACAAGAGACCCAGTACTTC.

CDR3 coding DNA: TGTGCCAGCACCCGAGGACGGACAACCGAGCAGTACTTC. It yields the protein CASTRGRTTEQYF. The rearrangement joins TRBV2 to TRBJ2-7; D perhaps matches TRBD1 (5 bases). This CDR3 contains 13 residues. V lost 7 bases to trimming and J lost 6 bases, with 16 bases between them. Germline lookup yields CDR1 SNHLY and CDR2 FYNNEI.